A few counts support the clone carrying this TCR beta chain. The antigen remains unidentified. Since a much larger clone is just one base distant, this may be a read error. The sample comes from a study of T cells in Graves' hyperthyroidism and ophthalmopathy. General study findings and limits: Also found in blood were most expanded thyroid clonotypes above 0.001. The model identified upcoming ophthalmopathy a median approximately 6.4 months ahead of onset.

The CDR3 extends over 16 amino acids. Trimming removed 5 bases at V and 0 bases at J, with 18 bases between. Germline-derived CDR1 and CDR2 are DFQATT and SNEGSKA (reference sequence). Amplification yielded TCR beta CDR3 regions, with RNA transcripts as the source. Primed by the HTBI set, a first-round RT-PCR was run on the TCR CDR3. TCRdb re-derived calls from the multiplex PCR reads in MiXCR, one entry per CDR3 protein. The sample yields about 600,000 distinct CDR3 sequences, approximately 15% seen once. Exclusion criteria comprised uncontrolled infection, other autoimmune disease, pregnancy or lactation.

V and J are TRBV20-1 and TRBJ2-3; the D call may be TRBD1 or TRBD2 (5 bases each). This receptor was identified in a woman aged 35 to 49 with Graves' ophthalmopathy. The sequencing sample was made of blood. CDR3 DNA sequence: TGCAGTGCTGTTGAACCGGGACGCCCTAGCACAGATACGCAGTATTTT. Translation: CSAVEPGRPSTDTQYF.